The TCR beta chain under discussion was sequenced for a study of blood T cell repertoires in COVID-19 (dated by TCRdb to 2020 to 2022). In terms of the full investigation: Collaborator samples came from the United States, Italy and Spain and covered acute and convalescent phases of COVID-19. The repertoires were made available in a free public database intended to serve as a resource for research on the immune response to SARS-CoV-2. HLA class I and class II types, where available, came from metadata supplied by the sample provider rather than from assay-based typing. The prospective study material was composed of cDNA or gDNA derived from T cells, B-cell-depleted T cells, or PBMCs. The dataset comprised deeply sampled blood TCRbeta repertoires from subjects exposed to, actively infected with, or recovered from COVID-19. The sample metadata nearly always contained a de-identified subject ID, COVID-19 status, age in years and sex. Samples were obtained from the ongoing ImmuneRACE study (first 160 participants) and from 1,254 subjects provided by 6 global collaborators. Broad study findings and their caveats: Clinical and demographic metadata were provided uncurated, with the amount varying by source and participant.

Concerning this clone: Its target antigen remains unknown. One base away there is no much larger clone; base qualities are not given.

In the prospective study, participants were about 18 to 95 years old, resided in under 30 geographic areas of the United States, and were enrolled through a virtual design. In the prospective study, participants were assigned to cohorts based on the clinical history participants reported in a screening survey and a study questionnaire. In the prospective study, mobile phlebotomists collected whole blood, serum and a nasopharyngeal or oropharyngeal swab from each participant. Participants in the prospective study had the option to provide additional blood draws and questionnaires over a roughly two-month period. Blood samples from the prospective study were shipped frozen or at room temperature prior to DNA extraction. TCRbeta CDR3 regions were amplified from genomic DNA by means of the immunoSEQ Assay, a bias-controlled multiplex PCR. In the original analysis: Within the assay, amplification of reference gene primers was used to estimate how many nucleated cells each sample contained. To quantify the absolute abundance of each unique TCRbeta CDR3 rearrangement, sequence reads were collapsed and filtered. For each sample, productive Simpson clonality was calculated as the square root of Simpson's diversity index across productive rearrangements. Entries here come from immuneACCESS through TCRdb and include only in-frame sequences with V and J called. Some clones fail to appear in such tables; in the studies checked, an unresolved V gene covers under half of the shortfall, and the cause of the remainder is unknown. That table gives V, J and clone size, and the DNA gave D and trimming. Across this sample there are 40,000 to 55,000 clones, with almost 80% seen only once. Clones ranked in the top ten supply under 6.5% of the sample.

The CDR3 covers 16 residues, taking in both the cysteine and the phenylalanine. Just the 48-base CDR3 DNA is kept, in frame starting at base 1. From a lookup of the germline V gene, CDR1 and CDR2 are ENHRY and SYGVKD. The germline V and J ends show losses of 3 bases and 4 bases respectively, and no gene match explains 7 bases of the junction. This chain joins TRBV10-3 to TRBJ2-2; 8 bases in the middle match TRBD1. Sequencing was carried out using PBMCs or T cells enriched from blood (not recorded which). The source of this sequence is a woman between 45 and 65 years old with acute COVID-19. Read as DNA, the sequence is TGTGCCATCAGTGATGGACAGGGTGGTTTCACCGGGGAGCTGTTTTTT. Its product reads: CAISDGQGGFTGELFF.